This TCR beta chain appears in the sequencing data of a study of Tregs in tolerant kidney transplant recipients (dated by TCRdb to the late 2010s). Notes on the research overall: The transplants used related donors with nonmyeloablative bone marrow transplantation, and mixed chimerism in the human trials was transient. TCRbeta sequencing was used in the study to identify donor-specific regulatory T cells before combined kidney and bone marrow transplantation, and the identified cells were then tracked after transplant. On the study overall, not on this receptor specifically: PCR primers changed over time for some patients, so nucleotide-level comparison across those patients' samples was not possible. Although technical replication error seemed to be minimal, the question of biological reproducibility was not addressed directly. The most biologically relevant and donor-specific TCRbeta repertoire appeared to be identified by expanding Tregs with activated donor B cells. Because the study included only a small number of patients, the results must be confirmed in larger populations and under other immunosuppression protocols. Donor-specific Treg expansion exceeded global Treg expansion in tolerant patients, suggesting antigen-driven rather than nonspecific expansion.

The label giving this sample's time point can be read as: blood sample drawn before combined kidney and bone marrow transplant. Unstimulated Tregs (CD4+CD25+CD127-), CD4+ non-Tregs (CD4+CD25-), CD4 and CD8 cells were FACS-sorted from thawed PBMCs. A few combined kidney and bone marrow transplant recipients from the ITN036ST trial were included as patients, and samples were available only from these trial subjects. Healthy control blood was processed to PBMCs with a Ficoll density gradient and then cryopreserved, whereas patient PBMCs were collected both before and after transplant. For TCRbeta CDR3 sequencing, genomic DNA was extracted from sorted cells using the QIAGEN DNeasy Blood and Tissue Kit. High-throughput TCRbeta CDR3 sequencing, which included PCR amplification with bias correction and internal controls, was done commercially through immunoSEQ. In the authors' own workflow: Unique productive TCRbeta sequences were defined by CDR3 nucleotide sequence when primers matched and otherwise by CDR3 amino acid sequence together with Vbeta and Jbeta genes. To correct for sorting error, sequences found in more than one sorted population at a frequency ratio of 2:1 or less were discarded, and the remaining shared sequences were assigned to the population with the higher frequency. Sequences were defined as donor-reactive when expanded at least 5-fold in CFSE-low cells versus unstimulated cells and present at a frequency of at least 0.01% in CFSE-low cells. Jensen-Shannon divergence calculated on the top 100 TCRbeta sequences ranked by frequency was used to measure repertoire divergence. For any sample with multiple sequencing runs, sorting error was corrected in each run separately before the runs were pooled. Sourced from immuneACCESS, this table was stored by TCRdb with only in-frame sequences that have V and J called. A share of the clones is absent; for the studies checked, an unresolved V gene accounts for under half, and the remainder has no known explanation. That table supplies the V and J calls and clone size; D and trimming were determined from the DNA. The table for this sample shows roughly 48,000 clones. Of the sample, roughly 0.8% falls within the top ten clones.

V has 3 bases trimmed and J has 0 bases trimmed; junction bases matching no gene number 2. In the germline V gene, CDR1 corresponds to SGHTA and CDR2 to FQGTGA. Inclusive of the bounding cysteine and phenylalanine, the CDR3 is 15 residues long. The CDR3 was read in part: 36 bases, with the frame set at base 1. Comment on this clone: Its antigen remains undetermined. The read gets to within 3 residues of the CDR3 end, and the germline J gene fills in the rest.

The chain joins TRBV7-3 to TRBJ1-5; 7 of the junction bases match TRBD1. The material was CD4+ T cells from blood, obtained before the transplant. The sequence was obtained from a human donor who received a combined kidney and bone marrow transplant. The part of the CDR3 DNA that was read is TGTGCCAGCAGCTTGACAGGGAATAGCAATCAGCCC. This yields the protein CASSLTGNSNQP. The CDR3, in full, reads CASSLTGNSNQPQHF. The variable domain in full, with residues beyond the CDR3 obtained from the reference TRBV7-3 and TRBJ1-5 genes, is GAGVSQTPSNKVTEKGKYVELRCDPISGHTALYWYRQSLGQGPEFLIYFQGTGAADDSGLPNDRFFAVRPEGSVSTLKIQRTERGDSAVYLCASSLTGNSNQPQHFGDGTRLSIL.